This T cell receptor beta chain originates from a study of spatial heterogeneity in lung cancer. As for the study in general: The donors were approximately 65 patients with non-small cell lung cancer that was early-stage and untreated. Sequenced were any available follow-up PBMC samples, which had been obtained a median of roughly two years after resection.

TCRdb itself ran the 5' RACE reads through MiXCR, one entry per CDR3 protein. The repertoire holds some 120,000 distinct CDR3 sequences, with approximately 12% as singletons. Time point noted: blood at routine non-recurrence follow-up after resection. The sequenced material consisted of unsorted whole RNA from tumor, nontumor lung or frozen PBMC. From germline, CDR1 is SGDLS and CDR2 YYNGEE. The CDR3 has 14 amino acids. V trimming: 4 bases; J trimming: 14 bases; junction bases outside the gene matches: 12. The TCR sequence derives from a male donor with early-stage non-small cell lung cancer. The material sequenced was PBMCs, taken at follow-up. The V gene is TRBV9, the J gene TRBJ1-4, with 9 bases matching TRBD1. This CDR3 is CASSPTGGGEFLFF. Written as DNA, the CDR3 is TGTGCCAGCAGCCCTACAGGGGGCGGGGAATTTCTGTTTTTT.